This T cell receptor beta chain was recorded in a study of T cells after yellow fever vaccination. The wider study: Any fraction with a low cell number was prepared using SMART-Seq v4 Ultra Low Input. Study results and limitations: Some clonotypes, a small share, were shared between CD4 and CD8 compartments.

Via MiXCR, TCRdb re-called the 5' RACE reads, giving one row per CDR3 protein. The sample contains about 320,000 distinct CDR3 sequences, approximately 4.3% of which appear only once. There are 15 residues in the CDR3. Germline loops: CDR1 SGHRS, CDR2 YFSETQ. The V and J ends lost 3 bases and 4 bases, in that order; junction bases with no gene match: 9. This clonotype was found a few times. The antigen is not known. The source was PBMCs, collected 15 days after the yellow fever booster vaccination. V gene TRBV5-1 combines with J gene TRBJ2-7; 8 bases map to TRBD1. This sequence originates from a man in his late teens or twenties who received the YFV17D yellow fever vaccine. CDR3 in amino acids: CASSSTGEPRYEQYF. The CDR3 DNA reads as TGCGCCAGCAGCTCGACAGGGGAGCCCCGTTACGAGCAGTACTTC.